A single sample is the source of the 27 T cell receptor beta chains below, sequenced in a study of blood T cell repertoires in COVID-19. The assay was immunoSEQ multiplex PCR, and TCRdb's table has in-frame clones only and misses some. The table lists about 250,000 clones, roughly 84% of them singletons. The sequencing sample was made of peripheral blood. The origin of the receptors is a woman aged 40 to 49 with active or convalescent COVID-19.

The chain couples TRBV7-3 to TRBJ2-5; TRBD2 aligns across 13 bases. V shed 6 bases, J shed 2 bases, and the junction held 6 bases outside the gene matches. Germline V gene lookup returns CDR1 SGHTA and CDR2 FQGTGA. There are 16 residues in the CDR3. In DNA form, the CDR3 reads TGTGCCAGCAGTCCTGGGACTAGCGGGGTTCAAGAGACCCAGTACTTC. This encodes CASSPGTSGVQETQYF.

The chain combines TRBV27 with TRBJ2-1; a possible D gene is TRBD2 (6 bases). The V and J ends lost 2 bases and 5 bases respectively, with 10 bases between them. This CDR3 comprises 14 residues. From germline, CDR1 is MNHEY and CDR2 SMNVEV (reference sequence). The CDR3 loop is CASSLQGLNNEQFF. CDR3 nucleotide sequence: TGTGCCAGCAGTTTACAGGGACTGAACAATGAGCAGTTCTTC.

The CDR3 coding sequence is TGTGCCAGCAGCCAGAGACAGGGGGCCGACGAAGCTTTCTTT. Its protein product is CASSQRQGADEAFF. The chain carries TRBV3-1 (or the pseudogene TRBV3-2) and TRBJ1-1; 10 positions agree with TRBD1. V lost 3 bases, J lost 8 bases, and 6 bases stayed unmatched. The CDR3 is 14 residues long. Germline CDR1 is LGHDT and CDR2 is YNNKEL (reference sequence).

This rearrangement joins TRBV20-1 to TRBJ1-4; no clear D. Trimming pared 3 bases from V and 5 bases from J, leaving 4 bases between. CDR1 and CDR2 (germline): DFQATT, SNEGSKA (reference sequence). The CDR3 totals 11 residues. The CDR3 coding sequence is TGCAGTGCTAGCCCGAATGAAAAACTGTTTTTT. It is translated as CSASPNEKLFF.

V gene TRBV30 combines with J gene TRBJ2-2; 10 nucleotides agree with TRBD2. The ends lost 2 bases at V and 4 bases at J; junction bases unmatched: 4. The CDR3 consists of 15 residues. Germline V gene sequence: CDR1 GTSNPN, CDR2 SVGIG (reference sequence). CDR3 nucleotides: TGTGCCTGGAGTAAGGTAGCGGGGGGCACCGGGGAGCTGTTTTTT. It yields the protein CAWSKVAGGTGELFF.

The chain uses TRBV28 and TRBJ1-2; D gene ambiguous. The ends were cut back, 3 bases at V and 4 bases at J, with 12 bases in the middle. Looked up from germline, CDR1 is MDHEN and CDR2 is SYDVKM. The CDR3 extends over 14 amino acids. CDR3 protein: CASSLGGSLYGYTF. The CDR3 DNA follows: TGTGCCAGCAGTTTGGGAGGGTCTCTCTATGGCTACACCTTC.

This chain joins TRBV3-1 (or the pseudogene TRBV3-2) and TRBJ2-1; 7 positions match TRBD2. CDR1 is LGHDT, CDR2 YNNKEL, per germline (reference sequence). The CDR3 has 18 residues. V lost 5 bases and J lost 0; bases outside the gene matches: 13. The DNA for the CDR3 is TGTGCCAGCAGCGACTATAAGGGCGGGGGAGGCTCCTACAATGAGCAGTTCTTC. Protein product: CASSDYKGGGGSYNEQFF.

This clone was observed once. The same CDR3 is also encoded by other DNA sequences in this sample. The chain recombines TRBV28 with TRBJ1-2; 7 nucleotides line up with TRBD1. The germline V gene has CDR1 MDHEN and CDR2 SYDVKM. The CDR3 contains 15 residues. The junction had 8 bases not matched to a gene; V was cut back by 3 bases and J by 4 bases. The CDR3 region has the DNA TGTGCCAGCAGTTTGGGGCAGGGGGTTGGCTATGGCTACACCTTC. Protein sequence: CASSLGQGVGYGYTF.

A few counts support this clone. V gene TRBV10-3 combines with J gene TRBJ2-7; 7 nucleotides align to TRBD2. Trimming took 7 bases from V and 5 from J; bases not matched to a gene: 14. Germline loops: CDR1 ENHRY, CDR2 SYGVKD. This CDR3 has 15 amino acids. CDR3 nucleotide sequence: TGTGCCATCACTGTCACGGGGGAGGGTAGGGACGAGCAGTACTTC. Amino acid sequence: CAITVTGEGRDEQYF.

The chain couples TRBV5-1 to TRBJ2-3, with D possibly being TRBD2 (5 bases). The germline V gene has CDR1 SGHRS and CDR2 YFSETQ. This CDR3 comprises 15 residues. V was shortened by 0 bases and J by 3 bases, with 11 bases between the two germline ends. CDR3 loop: CASSLEGRGTDTQYF. The CDR3 nucleotides read TGCGCCAGCAGCTTGGAGGGCCGGGGAACAGATACGCAGTATTTT.

The J gene is TRBJ1-1, the V gene TRBV28, with D perhaps TRBD1 (5 bases). Germline V CDR1 and CDR2: MDHEN, SYDVKM. V dropped 6 bases and J dropped 6 bases, with 20 bases sitting between them. CDR3 length: 15 amino acids. The CDR3 here is CASSHRTGRGAEAFF. CDR3 nucleotide sequence: TGTGCCAGCAGCCACCGTACTGGTCGGGGGGCTGAAGCTTTCTTT. Drawing the rest from reference TRBV28 and TRBJ1-1, the complete variable domain is DVKVTQSSRYLVKRTGEKVFLECVQDMDHENMFWYRQDPGLGLRLIYFSYDVKMKEKGDIPEGYSVSREKKERFSLILESASTNQTSMYLCASSHRTGRGAEAFFGQGTRLTVV.

The chain couples TRBV15 to TRBJ1-3; possibly TRBD1 for D (5 bases). The CDR3 totals 13 residues. V lost 5 bases and J lost 2, with 7 bases in between. Per the germline V gene, CDR1 is LNHNV and CDR2 is YYDKDF (reference sequence). CDR3 in amino acids: CATSSGAGNTIYF. The CDR3 DNA reads TGTGCCACCAGCTCGGGGGCTGGAAACACCATATATTTT.

The gene calls are TRBV7-6 and TRBJ1-4; 7 bases align to TRBD1. The V and J ends lost 0 bases and 8 bases, in that order; junction bases with no gene match: 6. CDR1 is SGHVS and CDR2 is FNYEAQ in the germline V gene. CDR3 length: 15 amino acids. DNA for the CDR3: TGTGCCAGCAGCTTAGCCCCTAGGGGGCGGGAAAAACTGTTTTTT. Translated: CASSLAPRGREKLFF.

V is TRBV2 and J is TRBJ2-1, with TRBD1 matching over 8 bases. Looked up from germline, CDR1 is SNHLY and CDR2 is FYNNEI. The ends lost 6 bases at V and 6 bases at J; junction bases unmatched: 4. The CDR3 loop spans 13 amino acids. The CDR3 coding sequence is TGTGCCAGCAGCCCGGACAGGGTCAATGAGCAGTTCTTC. This gives the protein CASSPDRVNEQFF.

The chain uses TRBV28 and TRBJ1-2; D call uncertain. Germline CDR1 is MDHEN and CDR2 is SYDVKM. This CDR3 region has 13 residues. With 6 bases removed from V and 1 base from J, the gap between germline ends came to 9 bases. Written as DNA, the CDR3 is TGTGCCAGCAGATGGCAGGTTAACTATGGCTACACCTTC. It is translated as CASRWQVNYGYTF.

J is TRBJ1-1 and V is TRBV5-1; a weak D match, TRBD1 (5 bases). The germline V gene has CDR1 SGHRS and CDR2 YFSETQ. Trimming pared 2 bases from V and 1 base from J, leaving 12 bases between. The CDR3 runs to 15 residues. CDR3 DNA sequence: TGCGCCAGCAGCTTACAGGTTACTACGAACACTGAAGCTTTCTTT. Its protein product is CASSLQVTTNTEAFF.

The chain carries TRBV6-5 and TRBJ2-2, with TRBD2 matching 7 bases. The CDR3 spans 15 residues. V lost 6 bases to trimming and J lost 1 base; unmatched junction nucleotides: 5. Germline CDR1 is MNHEY and CDR2 is SVGAGI. The CDR3 region has the DNA TGTGCCAGCAGCCAGTGGGGGGGGAACACCGGGGAGCTGTTTTTT. Translated, it gives CASSQWGGNTGELFF.

J is TRBJ2-7 and V is TRBV7-3, with 7 positions matching TRBD2. The CDR3 contains 13 residues. CDR1 SGHTA and CDR2 FQGTGA come from the germline V gene. The V gene end was trimmed by 4 bases and the J gene end by 3 bases; junction bases not matched to a gene: 3. DNA of the CDR3: TGTGCCAGCAGCTCCTCGGGAGGCTACGAGCAGTACTTC. It specifies CASSSSGGYEQYF. The full variable domain, rest sourced from reference TRBV7-3 and TRBJ2-7, is GAGVSQTPSNKVTEKGKYVELRCDPISGHTALYWYRQSLGQGPEFLIYFQGTGAADDSGLPNDRFFAVRPEGSVSTLKIQRTERGDSAVYLCASSSSGGYEQYFGPGTRLTVT.

This sequence joins TRBV5-6 and TRBJ2-3; weak D call: TRBD1 (6 bases). CDR3 length: 16 residues. Germline CDR1 reads SGHDT; CDR2 reads YYEEEE. Trimming left V 3 bases short and J 0 bases short, with 14 bases between. CDR3 DNA sequence: TGTGCCAGCAGCTCTGCCGGACAGAGGAGCACAGATACGCAGTATTTT. Amino acids: CASSSAGQRSTDTQYF.

The chain uses TRBV7-2 and TRBJ1-1; possibly TRBD1 for D (5 bases). The V gene lost 1 base and the J gene lost 4 bases, with 13 bases spanning the gap. Looked up from germline, CDR1 is SGHTA and CDR2 is FQGNSA. CDR3 size: 15 residues. The CDR3 sequence: CASSLGAGMGTEAFF. CDR3 nucleotides: TGTGCCAGCAGCTTAGGGGCAGGGATGGGCACTGAAGCTTTCTTT.

The genes are TRBV19 and TRBJ2-5, with 8 bases that match TRBD1. CDR1 and CDR2 from the germline V gene are LNHDA and SQIVND (reference sequence). The CDR3 runs 14 residues. Trimming took 6 bases from V and 5 from J; bases not matched to a gene: 8. This CDR3 is CASRRTGNIETQYF. The CDR3 coding sequence is TGTGCCAGTAGGCGGACAGGGAATATTGAGACCCAGTACTTC.

This clone was observed a few times. This chain connects TRBV30 to TRBJ2-7, with D tentatively TRBD2 (5 bases). V dropped 2 bases and J dropped 0 bases, with 8 bases sitting between them. Germline values: CDR1 GTSNPN, CDR2 SVGIG (reference sequence). This CDR3 is built from 13 residues. The CDR3 reads CAWSSGISYEQYV. The DNA of the CDR3 is TGTGCCTGGAGTAGCGGAATCTCCTACGAGCAGTACGTC.

J is TRBJ2-2 and V is TRBV3-1 (or the pseudogene TRBV3-2), with D unresolved. CDR1 and CDR2 (germline): LGHDT, YNNKEL (reference sequence). Trimming pared 6 bases from V and 3 bases from J, leaving 8 bases between. CDR3 length: 13 amino acids. The CDR3 spells CASSLGDTGELFF. The CDR3 coding sequence is TGTGCCAGCAGTCTAGGTGACACCGGGGAGCTGTTTTTT.

The rearrangement uses TRBV7-9 and TRBJ1-2, with D perhaps TRBD1 (6 bases). The V and J ends lost 6 bases and 1 base respectively, with 18 bases between them. CDR3 length: 16 amino acids. CDR1 is SEHNR and CDR2 is FQNEAQ in the germline V gene (reference sequence). CDR3 region: CASRKLGAGINYGYTF. Here the CDR3 DNA reads TGTGCCAGCAGAAAGTTGGGGGCAGGGATTAACTATGGCTACACCTTC.

This clone came up once. V usage is TRBV29-1 and J usage is TRBJ1-2, with a possible D match to TRBD1 (5 bases). Germline CDR1 and CDR2: SQVTM and ANQGSEA. The CDR3 is 14 amino acids. V was trimmed by 6 bases and J by 4 bases, leaving 18 bases between them. Here the CDR3 reads CSVQQAFPLYGYTF. Written as DNA, the CDR3 is TGCAGCGTACAACAGGCCTTTCCCCTCTATGGCTACACCTTC.

The rearrangement uses TRBV29-1 and TRBJ1-6, with 10 bases lining up with TRBD1. Germline V gene data show CDR1 as SQVTM and CDR2 as ANQGSEA. The CDR3 loop spans 13 amino acids. Trimming removed 4 bases from V and 6 bases from J; junction bases left unmatched: 0. This CDR3 is CSVGDRGNSPLHF. DNA for the CDR3: TGCAGCGTTGGGGACAGGGGTAATTCACCCCTCCACTTT.

The chain carries TRBV3-1 (or the pseudogene TRBV3-2) and TRBJ2-1, with D possibly TRBD1 on 5 matching bases. Germline lookup yields CDR1 LGHDT and CDR2 YNNKEL (reference sequence). The CDR3 runs 13 residues. V lost 0 bases and J lost 12, with 12 bases in between. The CDR3 nucleotides read TGTGCCAGCAGCCAAGAGTCTGCCCAGGGGCAGTTCTTC. Translation: CASSQESAQGQFF.